These T cell receptor beta chains were read from a single sample in a study of OX40 agonist ivuxolimab in advanced cancers. Sequencing was performed with immunoSEQ multiplex PCR; in TCRdb, only in-frame clones are kept and a portion is missing. This table has more than 20,000 clones, approximately 89% appearing once. The sample consisted of CD4+ or CD8+ T cells sorted from blood, taken in a trial of the OX40 agonist ivuxolimab. These receptors all stem from an adult with an advanced solid tumor such as melanoma, head and neck, liver or kidney cancer. Both conserved end residues are part of each CDR3. The D gene is left open where the match is weak. For some rows the clone size is stated as once, few or many, or as a class when expanded; others skip it.

clone size	V gene	J gene	D gene	CDR3 DNA	CDR3 protein
NA	TRBV5-1	TRBJ2-5	NA	TGCGCCAGCAGCTTGGAAGGGCCCCAAGAGACCCAGTACTTC	CASSLEGPQETQYF
NA	TRBV7-2	TRBJ1-5	TRBD1	TGTGCCAGCAGCTTAGAAGGAACAGGGGGGGTCCGGCCCCAGCATTTT	CASSLEGTGGVRPQHF
NA	TRBV11-2	TRBJ2-3	TRBD2	TGTGCCAGCAGCTTTGGAGCGGGAGGGCCCTCGGATACGCAGTATTTT	CASSFGAGGPSDTQYF
NA	TRBV2	TRBJ1-3	NA	TGTGCCAGCACGAGGGTGGGGAGAAACACCATATATTTT	CASTRVGRNTIYF
NA	TRBV29-1	TRBJ2-3	TRBD2	TGCAATGTAGGTGGGGGGGCAGATACGCAGTATTTT	CNVGGGADTQYF
few	TRBV6-5	TRBJ1-2	NA	TGTGCCACCTTTGTTCGGGGGCGGGATGGCTACACCTTC	CATFVRGRDGYTF
NA	TRBV10-2	TRBJ2-5	TRBD2	TGCGCCAGCGGGCTAGCGGGAGAAGAGACCCAGTACTTC	CASGLAGEETQYF
NA	TRBV9	TRBJ2-1	NA	TGTGCCAGCAGCGTTTTCCCCACGGGGAGCTCCTACAATGAGCAGTTCTTC	CASSVFPTGSSYNEQFF
NA	TRBV29-1	TRBJ1-5	TRBD1	TGCAGCGCCGTGACAGGGAACGGTCAGCCCCAGCATTTT	CSAVTGNGQPQHF
NA	TRBV19	TRBJ2-1	NA	TGTGCCAGTAGACTAGCAAATGAGCAGTTCTTC	CASRLANEQFF
NA	TRBV11-2	TRBJ2-5	TRBD1	TGTGCCAGCAGCGTAGGACAGGGGGAGACCCAGTACTTC	CASSVGQGETQYF
NA	TRBV5-4	TRBJ2-5	NA	TGTGCCAGCAACCCACAGGGAGGGGAGACCCAGTACTTC	CASNPQGGETQYF
NA	TRBV27	TRBJ2-7	NA	TGTGCCAGCAGTTTAACTCACAGAGACTTCGAGCAGTACTTC	CASSLTHRDFEQYF
NA	TRBV7-3	TRBJ2-2	TRBD2	TGTGCCAGCAGCCCATACTGGGGCGGGAGAGGCACCGGGGAGCTGTTTTTT	CASSPYWGGRGTGELFF
NA	TRBV2	TRBJ1-3	NA	TGTGCCAGCAGTGCGGGACGGGGGACCTCTGGAAACACCATATATTTT	CASSAGRGTSGNTIYF
NA	TRBV9	TRBJ1-5	NA	TGTGCCACCCCCTTCGGGTATAGCAATCAGCCCCAGCATTTT	CATPFGYSNQPQHF
NA	TRBV9	TRBJ2-7	TRBD2	TGTGCCAGCAGCACCGGACTAGCGGGAGTTGACGAGCAGTACTTC	CASSTGLAGVDEQYF
few	TRBV12-5	TRBJ1-5	NA	TGTGCTAGTGGTTTAGACAGCTATCAGCCCCAGCATTTT	CASGLDSYQPQHF
NA	TRBV11-2	TRBJ2-7	TRBD1	TGTGCCAGCAGCGGGCGGACAGGGAGCGAGCAGTACTTC	CASSGRTGSEQYF
NA	TRBV19	TRBJ1-5	NA	TGTGCCAGTAGTATTTTAGCTTATAGCAATCAGCCCCAGCATTTT	CASSILAYSNQPQHF
NA	TRBV7-3	TRBJ1-2	NA	TGTGCCAGCAGCTTAATCCAGGGAGACGGTGGCTACACCTTC	CASSLIQGDGGYTF
NA	TRBV11-2	TRBJ1-2	NA	TGTGCCAGCAGCTTAGATCCCGACAGAGGCTACACCTTC	CASSLDPDRGYTF
NA	TRBV6-5	TRBJ1-5	NA	TGTGCCAGCAGTTTAACCCCGGGTGGCAATCAGCCCCAGCATTTT	CASSLTPGGNQPQHF
few	TRBV28	TRBJ1-2	NA	TGTGCCAGCAGTTTAATGTCTTATGGCTACACCTTC	CASSLMSYGYTF
NA	TRBV29-1	TRBJ1-5	NA	TGCAGCGTCACTGACAGCAATCAGCCCCAGCATTTT	CSVTDSNQPQHF
NA	TRBV4-1	TRBJ2-1	TRBD2	TGCGCCAGCAGCCCGGGACTAGCGGGAGAAAATGAGCAGTTCTTC	CASSPGLAGENEQFF
NA	TRBV9	TRBJ2-7	NA	TGTGCCAGCAGCAATACAGTCTCCTACGAGCAGTACTTC	CASSNTVSYEQYF
NA	TRBV19	TRBJ1-6	NA	TGTGCCAGTAATGGGGGGGATTTTAATTCACCCCTCCACTTT	CASNGGDFNSPLHF
NA	TRBV19	TRBJ1-1	NA	TGTGCCAGTAGTATAACACAGGATTCAGAAGCTTTCTTT	CASSITQDSEAFF
NA	TRBV29-1	TRBJ1-1	NA	TGCAGCGTTCGTAAAAGGGACCAGAACACTGAAGCTTTCTTT	CSVRKRDQNTEAFF
NA	TRBV4-3	TRBJ2-7	NA	TGCGCCAGCAGCCTAGGGTTCAACTACGAGCAGTACTTC	CASSLGFNYEQYF
NA	TRBV28	TRBJ2-4	NA	TGTGCCAGCAGCCCCTTATTCGGCAGGGGGGTCCTAGCCAAAAACATTCAGTACTTC	CASSPLFGRGVLAKNIQYF
NA	TRBV4-1	TRBJ2-7	TRBD1	TGCGCCAGCAGCCAACTGCCCGGGACAGGGGCGATCGAGCAGTACTTC	CASSQLPGTGAIEQYF
NA	TRBV4-1	TRBJ2-1	NA	TGCGCCAGCAGCCAAGGTCGGCAACGTTCCAATGAGCAGTTCTTC	CASSQGRQRSNEQFF
NA	TRBV9	TRBJ2-1	TRBD2	TGTGCCAGCAGCGGGGAGCGGGAGGGCCCATACAATGAGCAGTTCTTC	CASSGEREGPYNEQFF
NA	TRBV10-3	TRBJ2-3	TRBD1	TGTGCCATCACCGCTCGGGACAGTCAAGATACGCAGTATTTT	CAITARDSQDTQYF
NA	TRBV19	TRBJ1-5	TRBD1	TGTGCCAGTAGTATTGGAGGACAGGGCCTAAGTGGCAATCAGCCCCAGCATTTT	CASSIGGQGLSGNQPQHF
NA	TRBV9	TRBJ2-7	NA	TGTGCCAGCAGCGTACTTCCGGGGACCTACGAGCAGTACTTC	CASSVLPGTYEQYF
NA	TRBV27	TRBJ2-4	TRBD1	TGTGCCAGCAGTTCACCCCAACAGGGGGCCAAAAACATTCAGTACTTC	CASSSPQQGAKNIQYF
NA	TRBV7-9	TRBJ2-5	NA	TGTGCCAGCAGCTTAAGCAGGGAGGAGACCCAGTACTTC	CASSLSREETQYF
few	TRBV18	TRBJ2-7	NA	TGTGCCAGCTCACCAAGGAGGATTGGGAGTAGGGGGTACTCCTACGAGCAGTACTTC	CASSPRRIGSRGYSYEQYF
NA	TRBV18	TRBJ1-4	NA	TGTGCCAGCTCACCTCGGACAGCCACTTCAACTAATGAAAAACTGTTTTTT	CASSPRTATSTNEKLFF
NA	TRBV27	TRBJ2-3	NA	TGTGCCAGCAGCCCCCCAGGAGAATCAAAACAGTATTTT	CASSPPGESKQYF
NA	TRBV5-1	TRBJ2-7	TRBD2	TGCGCCAGCACTCTCGGGAGTACGGGAGGCCTCTACGAGCAGTACTTC	CASTLGSTGGLYEQYF
NA	TRBV5-1	TRBJ1-1	NA	TGCGCCAGCAGCTTGGGGCCCGAGGGCACTGAAGCTTTCTTT	CASSLGPEGTEAFF
NA	TRBV19	TRBJ2-2	TRBD1	TGTGCCAGTGGGGACAGACCCACCGGGGAGCTGTTTTTT	CASGDRPTGELFF
NA	TRBV18	TRBJ2-7	TRBD1	TGTGCCAGCTCACCACAGGGACAGGGCCCCTACGAGCAGTACTTC	CASSPQGQGPYEQYF
NA	TRBV7-7	TRBJ2-5	NA	TGTGCTAGCAGCTTAGTCCTAGCGCCTCAAGAGACCCAGTACTTC	CASSLVLAPQETQYF
once	TRBV28	TRBJ2-3	NA	TGTGCCAGCAGTTCCACACGGGTTATCACAGATACGCAGTATTTT	CASSSTRVITDTQYF
NA	TRBV28	TRBJ1-1	NA	TGTGCCAGCAGTCCCGCTCGTATAGCTTTCTTT	CASSPARIAFF
NA	TRBV5-1	TRBJ2-7	NA	TGCGCCAGCAGCTTGGGTCCCCCGGGGAACTACGAGCAGTACTTC	CASSLGPPGNYEQYF
NA	TRBV5-6	TRBJ2-7	NA	TGTGCCAGCAGCTTGGAGGCAGCCTACGAGCAGTACTTC	CASSLEAAYEQYF
NA	TRBV6-5	TRBJ2-5	NA	TGTGCCAGCAGTTACTCGATACAGGGCTGGCGAGAGACCCAGTACTTC	CASSYSIQGWRETQYF
NA	TRBV18	TRBJ1-4	TRBD1	TGTGCCAGCTCACCGGGACAGTTAGGAGAAAAACTGTTTTTT	CASSPGQLGEKLFF
NA	TRBV13	TRBJ2-2	TRBD2	TGTGCCAGCAGCCCCGGACTAGCGGGAGGGCCTAGGCGAACCGGGGAGCTGTTTTTT	CASSPGLAGGPRRTGELFF
NA	TRBV11-2	TRBJ2-1	NA	TGTGCCAGCAGCTTAGGACATCTAACCGGTGAGCAGTTCTTC	CASSLGHLTGEQFF
NA	TRBV28	TRBJ1-5	NA	TGTGCCAGCAGTTCCCCGGCAGAAAATCAGCCCCAGCATTTT	CASSSPAENQPQHF
NA	TRBV2	TRBJ2-3	NA	TGTGCCAGCAGGGTGGAACGCAGGGATACGCAGTATTTT	CASRVERRDTQYF
NA	TRBV5-1	TRBJ2-3	TRBD2	TGCGCCAGCCGGACTAGCGGGCGTAGCACAGATACGCAGTATTTT	CASRTSGRSTDTQYF
NA	TRBV5-6	TRBJ2-7	TRBD1	TGTGCCAGTACCGGGACAGGGGGCGTTGAGCAGTACTTC	CASTGTGGVEQYF